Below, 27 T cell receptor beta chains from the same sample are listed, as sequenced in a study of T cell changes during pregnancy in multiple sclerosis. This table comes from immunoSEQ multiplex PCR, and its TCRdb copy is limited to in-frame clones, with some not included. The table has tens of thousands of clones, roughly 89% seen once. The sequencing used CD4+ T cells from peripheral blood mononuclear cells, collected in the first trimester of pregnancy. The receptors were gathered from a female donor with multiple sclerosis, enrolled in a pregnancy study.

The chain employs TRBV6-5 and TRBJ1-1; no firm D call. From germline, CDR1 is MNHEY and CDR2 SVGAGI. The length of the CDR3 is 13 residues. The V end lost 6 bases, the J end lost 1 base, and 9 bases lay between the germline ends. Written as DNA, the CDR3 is TGTGCCAGCAGCCTACAGAGGAACACTGAAGCTTTCTTT. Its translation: CASSLQRNTEAFF.

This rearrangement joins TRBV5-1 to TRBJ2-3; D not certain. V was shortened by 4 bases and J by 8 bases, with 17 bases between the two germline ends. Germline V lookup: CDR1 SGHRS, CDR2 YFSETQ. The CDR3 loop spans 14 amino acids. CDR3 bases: TGCGCCAGCAGCCCTGACTCAGCCACCTTTACGCAGTATTTT. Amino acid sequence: CASSPDSATFTQYF.

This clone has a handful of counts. The CDR3 protein is CASSLTGGGSGTTDTQYF. In DNA, the CDR3 is TGTGCCAGCAGCTTAACGGGGGGGGGAAGCGGGACGACAGATACGCAGTATTTT. The V call is TRBV7-3, the J call TRBJ2-3; 7 bases are a match to TRBD2. The trim removed 0 bases at V and 3 bases at J, leaving 12 bases unmatched. Looked up from germline, CDR1 is SGHTA and CDR2 is FQGTGA. This CDR3 region has 18 residues.

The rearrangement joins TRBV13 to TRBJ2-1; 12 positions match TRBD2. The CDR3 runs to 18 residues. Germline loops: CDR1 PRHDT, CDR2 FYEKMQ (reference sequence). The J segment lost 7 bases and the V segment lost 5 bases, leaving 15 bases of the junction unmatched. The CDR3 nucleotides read TGTGCCAGCAGCCTCACCTTGACAGTGACTAGCGGGAGAAATGAGCAGTTCTTC. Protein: CASSLTLTVTSGRNEQFF. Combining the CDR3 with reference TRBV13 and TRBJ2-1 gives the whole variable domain AAGVIQSPRHLIKEKRETATLKCYPIPRHDTVYWYQQGPGQDPQFLISFYEKMQSDKGSIPDRFSAQQFSDYHSELNMSSLELGDSALYFCASSLTLTVTSGRNEQFFGPGTRLTVL.

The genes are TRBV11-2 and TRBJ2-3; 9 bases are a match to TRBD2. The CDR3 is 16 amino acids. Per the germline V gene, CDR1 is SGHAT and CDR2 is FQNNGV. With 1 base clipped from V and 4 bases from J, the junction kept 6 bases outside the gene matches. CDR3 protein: CASSLGLAGFADTQYF. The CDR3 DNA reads TGTGCCAGCAGCTTAGGCCTAGCGGGATTTGCAGATACGCAGTATTTT.

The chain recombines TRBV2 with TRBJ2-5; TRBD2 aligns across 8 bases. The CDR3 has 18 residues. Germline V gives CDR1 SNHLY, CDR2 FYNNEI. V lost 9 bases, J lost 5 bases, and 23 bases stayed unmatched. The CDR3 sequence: CASEAASLAGIPNETQYF. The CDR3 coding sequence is TGTGCCAGTGAAGCTGCGTCATTAGCGGGAATTCCCAACGAGACCCAGTACTTC. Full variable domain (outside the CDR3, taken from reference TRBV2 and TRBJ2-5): EPEVTQTPSHQVTQMGQEVILRCVPISNHLYFYWYRQILGQKVEFLVSFYNNEISEKSEIFDDQFSVERPDGSNFTLKIRSTKLEDSAMYFCASEAASLAGIPNETQYFGPGTRLLVL.

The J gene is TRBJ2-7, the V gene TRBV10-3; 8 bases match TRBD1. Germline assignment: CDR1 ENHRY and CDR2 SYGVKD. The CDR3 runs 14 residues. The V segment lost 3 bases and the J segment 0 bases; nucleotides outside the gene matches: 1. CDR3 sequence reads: CAISDGQGSYEQYF. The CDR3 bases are TGTGCCATCAGTGACGGACAGGGCTCCTACGAGCAGTACTTC.

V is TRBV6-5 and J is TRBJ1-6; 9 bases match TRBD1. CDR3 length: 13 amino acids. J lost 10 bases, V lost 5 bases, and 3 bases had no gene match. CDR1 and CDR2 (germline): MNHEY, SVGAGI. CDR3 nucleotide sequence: TGTGCCAGCAGTGGGACAGGGAGATCACCCCTCCACTTT. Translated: CASSGTGRSPLHF.

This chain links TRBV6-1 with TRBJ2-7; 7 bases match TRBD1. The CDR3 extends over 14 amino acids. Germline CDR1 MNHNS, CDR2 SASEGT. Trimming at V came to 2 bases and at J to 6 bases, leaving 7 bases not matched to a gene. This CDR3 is CASSELETGSEQYF. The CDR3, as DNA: TGTGCCAGCAGTGAACTTGAGACAGGGTCCGAGCAGTACTTC.

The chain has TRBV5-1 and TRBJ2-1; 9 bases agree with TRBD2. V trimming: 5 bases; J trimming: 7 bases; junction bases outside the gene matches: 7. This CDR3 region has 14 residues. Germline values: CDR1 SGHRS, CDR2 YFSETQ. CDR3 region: CASRAAGGRNEQFF. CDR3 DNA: TGCGCCAGCAGGGCCGCGGGAGGGCGGAATGAGCAGTTCTTC. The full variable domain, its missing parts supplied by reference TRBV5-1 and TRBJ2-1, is KAGVTQTPRYLIKTRGQQVTLSCSPISGHRSVSWYQQTPGQGLQFLFEYFSETQRNKGNFPGRFSGRQFSNSRSEMNVSTLELGDSALYLCASRAAGGRNEQFFGPGTRLTVL.

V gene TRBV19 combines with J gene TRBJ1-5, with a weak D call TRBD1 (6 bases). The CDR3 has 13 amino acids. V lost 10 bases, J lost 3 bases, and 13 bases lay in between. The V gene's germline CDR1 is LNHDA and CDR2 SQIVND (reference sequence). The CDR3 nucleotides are TGTGCCACTATGGACAGTTCCAATCAGCCCCAGCATTTT. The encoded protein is CATMDSSNQPQHF.

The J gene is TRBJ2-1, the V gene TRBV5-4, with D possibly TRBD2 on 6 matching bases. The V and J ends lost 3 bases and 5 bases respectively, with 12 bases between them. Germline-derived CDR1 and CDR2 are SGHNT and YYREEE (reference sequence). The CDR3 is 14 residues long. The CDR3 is CASSSAGSNNEQFF. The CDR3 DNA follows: TGTGCCAGCAGCTCGGCGGGAAGTAACAATGAGCAGTTCTTC.

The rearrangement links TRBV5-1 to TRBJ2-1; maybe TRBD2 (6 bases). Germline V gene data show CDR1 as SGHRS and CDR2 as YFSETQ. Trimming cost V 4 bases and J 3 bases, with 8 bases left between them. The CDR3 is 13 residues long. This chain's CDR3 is CASSSGYYNEQFF. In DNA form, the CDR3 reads TGCGCCAGCAGCAGCGGGTACTACAATGAGCAGTTCTTC. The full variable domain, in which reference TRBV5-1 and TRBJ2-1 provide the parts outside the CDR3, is KAGVTQTPRYLIKTRGQQVTLSCSPISGHRSVSWYQQTPGQGLQFLFEYFSETQRNKGNFPGRFSGRQFSNSRSEMNVSTLELGDSALYLCASSSGYYNEQFFGPGTRLTVL.

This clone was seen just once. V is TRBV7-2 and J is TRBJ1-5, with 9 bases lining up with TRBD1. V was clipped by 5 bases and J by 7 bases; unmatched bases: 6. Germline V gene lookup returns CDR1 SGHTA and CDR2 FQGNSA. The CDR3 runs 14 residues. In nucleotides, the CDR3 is TGTGCCAGCAGCACGAGGACAGGGGAACAGCCCCAGCATTTT. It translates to CASSTRTGEQPQHF.

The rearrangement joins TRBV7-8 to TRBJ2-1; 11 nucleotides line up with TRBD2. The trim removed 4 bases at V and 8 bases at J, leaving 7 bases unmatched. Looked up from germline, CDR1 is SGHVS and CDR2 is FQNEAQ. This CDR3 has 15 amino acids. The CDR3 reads CASSYPSGRMDEQFF. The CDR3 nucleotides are TGTGCCAGCAGCTACCCTAGCGGGAGGATGGATGAGCAGTTCTTC.

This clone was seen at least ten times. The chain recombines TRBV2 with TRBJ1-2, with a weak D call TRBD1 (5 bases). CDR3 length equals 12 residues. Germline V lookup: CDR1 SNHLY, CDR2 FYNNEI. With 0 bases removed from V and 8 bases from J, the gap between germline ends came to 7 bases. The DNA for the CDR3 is TGTGCCAGCAGTGAAGCGGGGCGGGGCTACACCTTC. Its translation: CASSEAGRGYTF.

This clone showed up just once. The CDR3, as DNA: TGTGCCAGCATTAAGGGCGGGACAGGGGGGGACATTCAGTACTTC. It codes for CASIKGGTGGDIQYF. The chain couples TRBV28 to TRBJ2-4; TRBD1 aligns across 11 bases. With 7 bases clipped from V and 8 bases from J, the junction kept 10 bases outside the gene matches. Germline CDR1 and CDR2: MDHEN and SYDVKM. The length of the CDR3 is 15 residues. The full variable domain, with the rest looked up from reference TRBV28 and TRBJ2-4, is DVKVTQSSRYLVKRTGEKVFLECVQDMDHENMFWYRQDPGLGLRLIYFSYDVKMKEKGDIPEGYSVSREKKERFSLILESASTNQTSMYLCASIKGGTGGDIQYFGAGTRLSVL.

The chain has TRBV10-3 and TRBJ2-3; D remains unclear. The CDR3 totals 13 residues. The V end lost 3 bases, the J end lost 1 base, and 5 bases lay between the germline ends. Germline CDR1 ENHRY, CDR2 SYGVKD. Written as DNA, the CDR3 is TGTGCCATCAGTGAAGGAGGCACAGATACGCAGTATTTT. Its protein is CAISEGGTDTQYF.

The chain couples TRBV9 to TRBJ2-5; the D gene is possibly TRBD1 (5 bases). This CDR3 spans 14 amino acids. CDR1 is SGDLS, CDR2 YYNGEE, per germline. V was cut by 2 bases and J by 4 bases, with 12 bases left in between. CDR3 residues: CASSVPGLPETQYF. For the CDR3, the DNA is TGTGCCAGCAGCGTCCCAGGGCTCCCAGAGACCCAGTACTTC.

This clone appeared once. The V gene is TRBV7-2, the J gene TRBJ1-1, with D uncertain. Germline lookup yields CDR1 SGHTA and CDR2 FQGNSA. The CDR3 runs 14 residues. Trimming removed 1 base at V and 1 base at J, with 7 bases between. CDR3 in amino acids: CASSLVQSNTEAFF. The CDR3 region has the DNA TGTGCCAGCAGCTTAGTACAGTCGAACACTGAAGCTTTCTTT.

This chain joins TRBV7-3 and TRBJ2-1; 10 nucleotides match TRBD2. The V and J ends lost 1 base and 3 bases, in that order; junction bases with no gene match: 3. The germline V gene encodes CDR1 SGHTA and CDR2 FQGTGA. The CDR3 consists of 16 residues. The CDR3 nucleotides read TGTGCCAGCAGCTTAATGCCTAGCGGGAGCTACAATGAGCAGTTCTTC. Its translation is CASSLMPSGSYNEQFF.

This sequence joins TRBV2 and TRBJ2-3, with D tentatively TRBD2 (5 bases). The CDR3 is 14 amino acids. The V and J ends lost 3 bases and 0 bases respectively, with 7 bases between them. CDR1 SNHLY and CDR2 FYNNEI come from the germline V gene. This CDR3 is CASSDTRSTDTQYF. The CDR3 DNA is TGTGCCAGCAGTGATACTAGGAGCACAGATACGCAGTATTTT.

CDR3 residues: CASRTKRTAVTSYEQYF. The CDR3 DNA reads as TGTGCAAGTCGCACCAAAAGGACAGCTGTCACCTCCTACGAGCAGTACTTC. The chain is built from TRBV12-2 and TRBJ2-7; the table's D call of TRBD1 was not tested on the DNA. TRBV12-2 is annotated as a pseudogene. The CDR3 sequence is 17 residues long.

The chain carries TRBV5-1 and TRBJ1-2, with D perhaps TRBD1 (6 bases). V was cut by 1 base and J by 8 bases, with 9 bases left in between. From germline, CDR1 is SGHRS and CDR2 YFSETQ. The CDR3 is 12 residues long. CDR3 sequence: CASSLTGSGYTF. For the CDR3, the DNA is TGCGCCAGCAGCTTGACAGGGAGCGGCTACACCTTC. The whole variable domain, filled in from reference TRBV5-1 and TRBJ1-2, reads KAGVTQTPRYLIKTRGQQVTLSCSPISGHRSVSWYQQTPGQGLQFLFEYFSETQRNKGNFPGRFSGRQFSNSRSEMNVSTLELGDSALYLCASSLTGSGYTFGSGTRLTVV.

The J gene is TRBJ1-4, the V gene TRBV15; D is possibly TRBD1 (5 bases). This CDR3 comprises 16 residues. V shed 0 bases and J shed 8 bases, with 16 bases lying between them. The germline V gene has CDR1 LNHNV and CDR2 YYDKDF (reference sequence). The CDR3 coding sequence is TGTGCCACCAGCAGAGATTTGGCGGGAAGGGGAGAAAAACTGTTTTTT. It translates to CATSRDLAGRGEKLFF.

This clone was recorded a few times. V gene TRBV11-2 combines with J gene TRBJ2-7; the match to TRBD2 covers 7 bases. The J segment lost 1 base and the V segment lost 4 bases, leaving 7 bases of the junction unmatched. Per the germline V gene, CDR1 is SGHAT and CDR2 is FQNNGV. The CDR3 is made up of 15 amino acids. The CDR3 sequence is CASSSQVGGSYEQYF. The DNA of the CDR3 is TGTGCCAGCAGCTCCCAGGTGGGAGGGTCCTACGAGCAGTACTTC. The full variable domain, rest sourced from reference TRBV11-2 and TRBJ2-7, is EAGVAQSPRYKIIEKRQSVAFWCNPISGHATLYWYQQILGQGPKLLIQFQNNGVVDDSQLPKDRFSAERLKGVDSTLKIQPAKLEDSAVYLCASSSQVGGSYEQYFGPGTRLTVT.

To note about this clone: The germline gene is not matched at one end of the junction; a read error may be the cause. The CDR3, as DNA: TGTGCCAGCAGAAGGGGGACAGGGATCAATGAGCCCCAGCATTTT. Protein sequence: CASRRGTGINEPQHF. This chain uses TRBV27 with TRBJ1-5; 9 bases are a match to TRBD1. CDR3 length: 15 residues. Germline V lookup: CDR1 MNHEY, CDR2 SMNVEV (reference sequence).